These T cell receptor beta chains were read from a single sample in a study of CD8 T cells in Susac syndrome. TCRdb itself ran the immunoSEQ multiplex PCR reads through MiXCR, one entry per CDR3 protein. The table includes about 66,000 distinct CDR3 sequences, around 95% detected once. Sequencing was carried out using CD8+ T cells from PBMCs. These receptors originate from a human donor with multiple sclerosis. Each CDR3 is given with its conserved first and last residue. The D gene is left open where the match is weak. The size field is filled for only some rows; it gives once, few, many or a size class.

d_gene	v_gene	len	j_gene	abundance	CDR3aa	CDR3nt
.	TRBV7-9	14	TRBJ2-7	.	CASSHGGSSYEQYF	TGTGCCAGCAGCCACGGGGGAAGCTCCTACGAGCAGTACTTC
.	TRBV7-9	14	TRBJ1-4	.	CASSLGGADEKLFF	TGTGCCAGCAGCTTAGGGGGCGCCGATGAAAAACTGTTTTTT
.	TRBV9	12	TRBJ1-2	.	CASIGTNYGYTF	TGTGCCAGCATTGGGACTAACTATGGCTACACCTTC
TRBD2	TRBV5-1	17	TRBJ2-3	.	CASSLRPGLGKADTQYF	TGCGCCAGCAGCTTACGTCCGGGACTAGGGAAGGCAGATACGCAGTATTTT
.	TRBV5-4	13	TRBJ2-1	.	CASSLRGAEEQFF	TGTGCCAGCAGCTTGAGAGGTGCGGAGGAGCAGTTCTTC
.	TRBV30	12	TRBJ1-1	once	CAWDSGNTEAFF	TGTGCCTGGGACAGCGGGAACACTGAAGCTTTCTTT
.	TRBV28	12	TRBJ2-4	.	CASSSTMYIQYF	TGTGCCAGCAGTTCAACCATGTACATTCAGTACTTC
TRBD1	TRBV29-1	16	TRBJ2-6	few	CSVATGAASGANVLTF	TGCAGCGTTGCCACAGGGGCCGCTTCTGGGGCCAACGTCCTGACTTTC
.	TRBV7-9	13	TRBJ1-1	.	CASSLAQNTEAFF	TGTGCCAGCAGCTTAGCGCAGAACACTGAAGCTTTCTTT
.	TRBV7-9	15	TRBJ2-2	once	CASSLAGLNTGELFF	TGTGCCAGCAGCTTAGCCGGACTGAACACCGGGGAGCTGTTTTTT
TRBD2	TRBV29-1	15	TRBJ2-1	.	CSVEGTSGNYNEQFF	TGCAGCGTTGAGGGGACTAGCGGGAATTACAATGAGCAGTTCTTC
.	TRBV12-3/TRBV12-4	13	TRBJ2-5	.	CASSFLATETQYF	TGTGCCAGCAGTTTTTTGGCGACAGAGACCCAGTACTTC
.	TRBV5-6	14	TRBJ2-5	once	CASSDLTRGETQYF	TGTGCCAGCAGCGACCTGACTAGAGGAGAGACCCAGTACTTC
.	TRBV6-2/TRBV6-3	13	TRBJ2-2	.	CASSSGFSGELFF	TGTGCCAGCAGTTCAGGGTTCTCCGGGGAGCTGTTTTTT
TRBD2	TRBV20-1	15	TRBJ2-7	.	CSATIETSDPYEQYF	TGCAGTGCTACGATCGAGACTAGCGACCCCTACGAGCAGTACTTC
.	TRBV6-2/TRBV6-3	15	TRBJ2-2	.	CASSYVGDQAGELFF	TGTGCCAGCAGTTACGTGGGGGATCAGGCCGGGGAGCTGTTTTTT
.	TRBV29-1	12	TRBJ1-1	.	CSVEGMDTEAFF	TGCAGCGTTGAGGGGATGGACACTGAAGCTTTCTTT
TRBD1	TRBV28	13	TRBJ2-7	.	CASSPGQALEQYF	TGTGCCAGCAGTCCGGGACAGGCTCTCGAGCAGTACTTC
TRBD1	TRBV5-4	14	TRBJ1-1	.	CASSSGTGVTEAFF	TGTGCCAGCAGCTCCGGGACAGGGGTCACTGAAGCTTTCTTT
.	TRBV5-4	14	TRBJ1-4	.	CASSFSWANEKLFF	TGTGCCAGCAGCTTTTCGTGGGCTAATGAAAAACTGTTTTTT
.	TRBV27	15	TRBJ2-7	.	CASSLSVYLSYEQYF	TGTGCCAGCAGTTTATCGGTCTATTTGTCCTACGAGCAGTACTTC
.	TRBV27	13	TRBJ2-7	.	CASSLYLGGEQYF	TGTGCCAGCAGTTTATATCTGGGGGGAGAGCAGTACTTC